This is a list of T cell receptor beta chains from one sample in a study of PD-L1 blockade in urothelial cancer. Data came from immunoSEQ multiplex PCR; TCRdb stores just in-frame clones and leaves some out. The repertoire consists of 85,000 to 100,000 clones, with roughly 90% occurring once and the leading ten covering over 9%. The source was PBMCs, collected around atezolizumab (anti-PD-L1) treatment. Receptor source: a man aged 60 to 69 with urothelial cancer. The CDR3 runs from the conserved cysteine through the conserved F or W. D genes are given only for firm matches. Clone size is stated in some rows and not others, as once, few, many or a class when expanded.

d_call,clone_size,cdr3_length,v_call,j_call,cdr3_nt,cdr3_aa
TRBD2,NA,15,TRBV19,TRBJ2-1,TGTGCCAGTAGTATAGAGCTAGCGGGGTACAATGAGCAGTTCTTC,CASSIELAGYNEQFF
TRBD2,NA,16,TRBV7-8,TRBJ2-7,TGTGCCAGCAGCTTAAATGCGCGCGGGAGTAGTTACGAGCAGTACTTC,CASSLNARGSSYEQYF
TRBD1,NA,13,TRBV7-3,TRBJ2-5,TGTGCCAGCAGCCCTGGACAGGGGGAGACCCAGTACTTC,CASSPGQGETQYF
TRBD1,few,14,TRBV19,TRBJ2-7,TGTGCCAGTAGTATCGGGACAGGAGCCTACGAGCAGTACTTC,CASSIGTGAYEQYF
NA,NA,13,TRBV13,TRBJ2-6,TGTGCCAGCAGCCGCTCTGGGGCCAACGTCCTGACTTTC,CASSRSGANVLTF
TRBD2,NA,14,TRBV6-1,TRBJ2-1,TGTGCCAGCAGGGATAGCGGGGGACACAATGAGCAGTTCTTC,CASRDSGGHNEQFF
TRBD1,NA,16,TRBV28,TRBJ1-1,TGTGCCAGCAGTTCACCCCGTTTGACAGGGGGAAAGTCAGCTTTCTTT,CASSSPRLTGGKSAFF
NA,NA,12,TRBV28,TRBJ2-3,TGTGCCAGCAGCACGACGGAGGTTACGCAGTATTTT,CASSTTEVTQYF
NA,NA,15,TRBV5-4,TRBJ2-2,TGTGCCAGCAGACCTTTTTCGCGGGGAGTAGGGGAGCTGTTTTTT,CASRPFSRGVGELFF
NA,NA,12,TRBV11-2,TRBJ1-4,TGTGCCAGCACCGACAGAAATGAAAAACTGTTTTTT,CASTDRNEKLFF
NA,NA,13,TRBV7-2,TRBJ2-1,TGTGCCAGCAGCTTATCCCGGGACAATGAGCAGTTCTTC,CASSLSRDNEQFF
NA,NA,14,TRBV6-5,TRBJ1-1,TGTGCCAGCAGTCTTCCAGGATCGAACACTGAAGCTTTCTTT,CASSLPGSNTEAFF
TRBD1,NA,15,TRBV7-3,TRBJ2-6,TGTGCCGGGGACAGTCCACCCTCTGGGGCCAACGTCCTGACTTTC,CAGDSPPSGANVLTF
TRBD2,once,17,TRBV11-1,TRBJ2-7,TGTGCCAGCAGTTCCAGGCTAGCGGGGGAACTCTCCTACGAGCAGTACTTC,CASSSRLAGELSYEQYF
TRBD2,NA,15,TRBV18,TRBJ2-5,TGTGCCAGCTCACCCGGACTAGCGGGGGATGCCACCCAGTACTTC,CASSPGLAGDATQYF
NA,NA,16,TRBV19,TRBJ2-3,TGTGCCAGTAGTAGAGGACTGACAAGCAGCACAGATACGCAGTATTTT,CASSRGLTSSTDTQYF
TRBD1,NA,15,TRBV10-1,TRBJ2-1,TGCGCCAGCAGTGACCCAGGACAGGGGGTCAATGAGCAGTTCTTC,CASSDPGQGVNEQFF
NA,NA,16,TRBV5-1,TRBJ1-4,TGCGCCAGCAGCTCCCAGGTGACAGGTTTGGCGGAAAAACTGTTTTTT,CASSSQVTGLAEKLFF
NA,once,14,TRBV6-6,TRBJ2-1,TGTGCCAGCAGGATGGGGGGGGGCGGCGATGAGCAGTTCTTC,CASRMGGGGDEQFF
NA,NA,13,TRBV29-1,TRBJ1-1,TGCAGCTACGGCGGGCAGCAAGGTACTGAAGCTTTCTTT,CSYGGQQGTEAFF
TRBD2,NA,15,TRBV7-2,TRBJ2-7,TGTGCCAGCAGCATTAGCGGGTCCACCTCCTACGAGCAGTACTTC,CASSISGSTSYEQYF
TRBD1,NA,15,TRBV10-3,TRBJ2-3,TGTGCCATCACTGGGGGGGACAGGGTATTGGATACGCAGTATTTT,CAITGGDRVLDTQYF
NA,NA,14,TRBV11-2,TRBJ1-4,TGTGCCAGCAGCTTAGCAGGGTTTAGAAAAAAACTGTTTTTT,CASSLAGFRKKLFF
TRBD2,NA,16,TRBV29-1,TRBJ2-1,TGCAGCGTTCTCGGGTTCAGCGGGAGTTCTTACAATGAGCAGTTCTTC,CSVLGFSGSSYNEQFF
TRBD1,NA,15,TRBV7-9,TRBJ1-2,TGTGCCAGCAGCTTAGGGGACAGGGGAATCGATGGCTACACCTTC,CASSLGDRGIDGYTF
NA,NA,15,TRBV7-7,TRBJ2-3,TGTGCCAGCAGCTTTCACTTTGATAGCACAGATACGCAGTATTTT,CASSFHFDSTDTQYF
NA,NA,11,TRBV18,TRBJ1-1,TGTGCCAGCTCCAACAGAGAAGAAGCTTTCTTT,CASSNREEAFF
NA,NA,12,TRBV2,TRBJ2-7,TGTGCCAGCAGATTCCAGGGGTACGAGCAGTACTTC,CASRFQGYEQYF
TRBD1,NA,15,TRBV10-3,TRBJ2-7,TGTGCCATCAGTGAGTTGACAGGGGGCAAATACGAGCAGTACTTC,CAISELTGGKYEQYF
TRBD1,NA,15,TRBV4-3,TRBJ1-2,TGCGCCAGCAGCCAAGCCATAACGACAGGGATAGGCTACACCTTC,CASSQAITTGIGYTF
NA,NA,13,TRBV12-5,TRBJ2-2,TGTGCTAGTGGTTCGCCTGCAGGCGGGGAGCTGTTTTTT,CASGSPAGGELFF
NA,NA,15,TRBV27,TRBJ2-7,TGTGCCAGCAGTCCACGGGGGAACCCAGTCTACGAGCAGTACTTC,CASSPRGNPVYEQYF
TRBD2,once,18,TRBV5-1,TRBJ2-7,TGCGCCAGCAGCTTCCGACTAGCGGGAGGGCCAAACCCCTACGAGCAGTACTTC,CASSFRLAGGPNPYEQYF